These 22 T cell receptor beta chains were all obtained from the same sample, sequenced in a study of CD8+CD57+ T cells in acquired aplastic anemia. It was genomic DNA that served as the template for profiling TCR beta VDJ and CDR3. TCRdb ran MiXCR on the reads and lists one entry per CDR3 protein. The top ten clones hold 25% to 30% of a sample with around 230,000 distinct CDR3 sequences, approximately 60% of them seen once. Sequencing used sorted CD4+, CD8+, or CD8+CD57+ T cells (not recorded which) from PBMCs. These receptors were taken from a human donor in good health.

This clonotype was seen ten or more times. This chain connects TRBV6-6 to TRBJ1-4; D remains ambiguous. The CDR3 contains 15 residues. Germline assignment: CDR1 MNHNY and CDR2 SVGAGI (reference sequence). V was trimmed by 0 bases and J by 4 bases, leaving 9 bases between them. CDR3 DNA: TGTGCCAGCAGTTACTCCTCGAGGGTTAATGAAAAACTGTTTTTT. Its translation: CASSYSSRVNEKLFF.

This clonotype appeared once. The J gene is TRBJ2-1, the V gene TRBV10-2; a weak D match, TRBD1 (5 bases). V was clipped by 7 bases and J by 9 bases, with 25 bases between them. This CDR3 has 16 amino acids. Germline CDR1 WSHSY, CDR2 SAAADI. In DNA form, the CDR3 reads TGCGCCAGCACCCCGTTTGGGGCCATGAACACTATTGAGCAGTTCTTC. This translates into CASTPFGAMNTIEQFF.

In its sample, this clonotype was seen many times. V is TRBV4-2 and J is TRBJ2-7; the D call may be TRBD1 or TRBD2 (6 bases each). Trimming shortened V by 0 bases and J by 3 bases, and 15 bases separated the two germline ends. The CDR3 runs 16 residues. Germline loops: CDR1 LGHNA, CDR2 YNFKEQ. This CDR3 is CASSQDFRGGIYEQYF. Written as DNA, the CDR3 is TGTGCCAGCAGCCAAGATTTCAGGGGAGGAATCTACGAGCAGTACTTC.

This chain connects TRBV25-1 to TRBJ1-2; 10 bases are a match to TRBD1. In germline, CDR1 is MGHDK, CDR2 SYGVNS. The junction had 6 bases not matched to a gene; V was cut back by 3 bases and J by 8 bases. The CDR3 spans 14 residues. CDR3 in amino acids: CASSDPGTGDGYTF. In DNA form, the CDR3 reads TGTGCCAGCAGTGACCCTGGGACAGGGGACGGCTACACCTTC.

V usage is TRBV9 and J usage is TRBJ2-1; 9 positions match TRBD2. Germline values: CDR1 SGDLS, CDR2 YYNGEE. V was pared by 4 bases and J by 5 bases, with 13 bases of the junction left unmatched. CDR3 size: 17 residues. The CDR3 DNA sequence: TGTGCCAGCAGCCCCCCACCGGGCGGGAGGGGGGACAATGAGCAGTTCTTC. Amino acids: CASSPPPGGRGDNEQFF.

The gene calls are TRBV4-1 and TRBJ1-2, with D unresolved. Trimming pared 4 bases from V and 2 bases from J, leaving 20 bases between. This CDR3 spans 17 amino acids. CDR1 and CDR2 (germline): MGHRA, YSYEKL. In nucleotides, the CDR3 is TGCGCCAGCAGCCGAGTGGGATACGAGCAGGCGAACTATGGCTACACCTTC. The encoded protein is CASSRVGYEQANYGYTF.

The chain combines TRBV7-2 with TRBJ2-7; 10 bases are shared with TRBD1. This CDR3 is built from 18 residues. Germline V CDR1 and CDR2: SGHTA, FQGNSA. The V and J ends lost 4 bases and 0 bases, in that order; junction bases with no gene match: 12. The CDR3 spells CASSSYGTGAFSSYEQYF. The CDR3 nucleotides read TGTGCCAGCAGCTCATACGGGACAGGGGCCTTTAGCTCCTACGAGCAGTACTTC.

This clonotype appeared many times. The rearrangement joins TRBV5-8 to TRBJ2-7; D gene uncertain. Germline V lookup: CDR1 SGHTS, CDR2 YDEGEE. This CDR3 is built from 12 residues. V was cut by 3 bases and J by 5 bases, with 9 bases left in between. CDR3 protein: CASSSHTDEQYF. In DNA form, the CDR3 reads TGTGCCAGCAGCTCCCATACGGACGAGCAGTACTTC. Together with reference TRBV5-8 and TRBJ2-7, the CDR3 gives the full variable domain: EAGVTQSPTHLIKTRGQQATLRCSPISGHTSVYWYQQALGLGLQFLLWYDEGEERNRGNFPPRFSGRQFPNYSSELNVNALELEDSALYLCASSSHTDEQYFGPGTRLTVT.

This clonotype was seen just once. The V call is TRBV5-1, the J call TRBJ2-1; the match to TRBD2 covers 10 bases. The CDR3 has 16 amino acids. CDR1 and CDR2 from the germline V gene are SGHRS and YFSETQ. Trimming cost V 4 bases and J 8 bases; bases outside gene matches: 12. The CDR3 bases are TGCGCCAGCAGCATGGTGGCTAGCGGGAGTATCGATGAGCAGTTCTTC. Translation: CASSMVASGSIDEQFF.

The CDR3 DNA follows: TGTGCCAGCACACGCTCGGGGATTGGAAACACCATATATTTT. Amino acids: CASTRSGIGNTIYF. The J gene is TRBJ1-3, the V gene TRBV19; D gene unclear. CDR3 length equals 14 residues. With 9 bases removed from V and 3 bases from J, the gap between germline ends came to 15 bases. Germline V gene data show CDR1 as LNHDA and CDR2 as SQIVND (reference sequence).

The chain uses TRBV12-3 or TRBV12-4 and TRBJ1-5; D is perhaps TRBD1 (6 bases). This CDR3 has 15 amino acids. V was cut by 7 bases and J by 9 bases, with 22 bases left in between. The chain's CDR3 is CASTLWNGGGRPQHF. In nucleotides, the CDR3 is TGTGCCAGCACCCTTTGGAACGGGGGCGGTCGGCCCCAGCATTTT.

In this sample, this clonotype turned up a few times. The J gene is TRBJ2-3, the V gene TRBV27; D not certain. This CDR3 has 11 residues. The V end lost 4 bases, the J end lost 5 bases, and 4 bases lay between the germline ends. The germline gives CDR1 MNHEY, CDR2 SMNVEV (reference sequence). CDR3 DNA: TGTGCCAGCAGTTCTAGAGATACGCAGTATTTT. The encoded protein is CASSSRDTQYF.

This clonotype was seen a handful of times. This chain joins TRBV29-1 and TRBJ1-1; no clear D. Germline lookup yields CDR1 SQVTM and CDR2 ANQGSEA. V was trimmed by 4 bases and J by 0 bases, leaving 9 bases between them. The CDR3 spans 13 residues. CDR3 DNA sequence: TGCAGCGTTGTGTCAGCTATGAACACTGAAGCTTTCTTT. Translating gives CSVVSAMNTEAFF.

This clonotype was detected only a few times. This chain uses TRBV5-1 with TRBJ2-1; 8 positions match TRBD1. CDR3 length: 16 amino acids. Germline assignment: CDR1 SGHRS and CDR2 YFSETQ. Trimming cost V 0 bases and J 4 bases; bases outside gene matches: 6. Here the CDR3 reads CASSLDPTGAYNEQFF. CDR3 DNA sequence: TGCGCCAGCAGCTTGGATCCGACAGGGGCATACAATGAGCAGTTCTTC.

Here the CDR3 DNA reads TGTGCCACCTATCCCCGGGGGCAGGCTTCCACGGACACTGAAGCTTTCTTT. Its protein is CATYPRGQASTDTEAFF. This rearrangement joins TRBV6-1 to TRBJ1-1; tentatively, D is TRBD1 (6 bases). The germline V and J ends were trimmed by 10 bases and 3 bases, with 27 bases remaining between them. The CDR3 is 17 residues long. Germline V lookup: CDR1 MNHNS, CDR2 SASEGT.

With respect to this clonotype: Its ends do not fully match the called genes, so a read error is possible. This rearrangement joins TRBV29-1 to TRBJ1-1; D unresolved. Germline CDR1 is SQVTM and CDR2 is ANQGSEA. The CDR3 covers 14 residues. In nucleotides, the CDR3 is TGCAGCGCCGACCTGGGGTCCGGGAACACTGAAGCTCTCTTT. Translated: CSADLGSGNTEALF.

The rearrangement joins TRBV9 to TRBJ2-5, with 9 bases fitting TRBD2. Germline CDR1 is SGDLS and CDR2 is YYNGEE. With 4 bases clipped from V and 2 bases from J, the junction kept 6 bases outside the gene matches. CDR3 size: 15 residues. The CDR3 is CASSRATSGQETQYF. DNA of the CDR3: TGTGCCAGCAGCCGGGCGACTAGCGGACAAGAGACCCAGTACTTC.

The chain links TRBV28 to TRBJ1-1; D not resolved. V was pared by 10 bases and J by 1 base, with 4 bases between. The CDR3 length is 10 residues. The V gene's germline CDR1 is MDHEN and CDR2 SYDVKM. CDR3 nucleotides: TGTGCCACACAGAACACTGAAGCTTTCTTT. Protein: CATQNTEAFF.

This clonotype came up many times. This chain uses TRBV6-6 with TRBJ2-1; D gene uncertain. Per the germline V gene, CDR1 is MNHNY and CDR2 is SVGAGI (reference sequence). Trimming left V 8 bases short and J 7 bases short, with 15 bases between. The CDR3 length is 13 residues. The CDR3 DNA is TGTGCCAGCTCCCGACACCTAAGGAATGAGCAGTTCTTC. Protein: CASSRHLRNEQFF.

This clonotype was picked up many times. The chain employs TRBV6-4 and TRBJ1-5; D is unresolved. CDR1 is MRHNA and CDR2 is SNTAGT in the germline V gene. The ends were cut back, 7 bases at V and 10 bases at J, with 5 bases in the middle. CDR3 length: 9 residues. In DNA, the CDR3 is TGTGCCAGCATTACTCCCCAGCATTTT. This encodes CASITPQHF.

CDR3 nucleotides: TGTGCCAGCAGCCCAGAGGCAGGGACTGGGACTGAAGCTTTCTTT. It codes for CASSPEAGTGTEAFF. The J gene is TRBJ1-1, the V gene TRBV7-8, with D possibly TRBD1 on 5 matching bases. Germline V gives CDR1 SGHVS, CDR2 FQNEAQ. This CDR3 has 15 residues. Trimming stripped 5 bases from V and 5 bases from J, with 18 bases between.

This clonotype was observed a handful of times. V gene TRBV20-1 combines with J gene TRBJ1-6; D is ambiguous. V was clipped by 3 bases and J by 6 bases, with 9 bases between them. This CDR3 comprises 13 residues. Germline-derived CDR1 and CDR2 are DFQATT and SNEGSKA (reference sequence). CDR3 coding DNA: TGCAGTGCTAGGACGGGGAGTAATTCACCCCTCCACTTT. This sequence encodes CSARTGSNSPLHF.